The 2 T cell receptor beta chains presented below share a single source sample, sequenced in a study of T cell changes during pregnancy in multiple sclerosis. Produced via immunoSEQ multiplex PCR; TCRdb's table is partial and in-frame only. The sample carries some 28,000 clones, more than 85% recorded once. The sequencing here drew on CD4+ T cells from peripheral blood mononuclear cells, taken after pregnancy. These receptors originate from a female donor with multiple sclerosis, enrolled in a pregnancy study.

The chain has TRBV7-9 and TRBJ1-2; D is possibly TRBD1 (6 bases). The CDR3 has 14 residues. V was pared by 4 bases and J by 4 bases, with 13 bases between. CDR1 SEHNR and CDR2 FQNEAQ come from the germline V gene (reference sequence). The CDR3 loop is CASSSTGYSYGYTF. The CDR3 bases are TGTGCCAGCAGCTCAACAGGGTATAGCTATGGCTACACCTTC.

The sample holds one count of this clone. The chain links TRBV30 to TRBJ2-5; 9 positions match TRBD1. The V gene's germline CDR1 is GTSNPN and CDR2 SVGIG (reference sequence). This CDR3 has 16 residues. J was trimmed by 1 base and V by 0 bases; bases with no gene match: 6. In DNA, the CDR3 is TGTGCCTGGAGTGTACCTGACAGGGGGTTCCAAGAGACCCAGTACTTC. Translated, it gives CAWSVPDRGFQETQYF.